One TCR beta chain is described in this entry. This entry is derived from a study of control samples from healthy donors and cancer patients. TCRdb keeps only in-frame clones here, not all; method: immunoSEQ multiplex PCR. This table holds about 190,000 clones, about 89% found once. Germline loops: CDR1 SGHDT, CDR2 YYEEEE. V lost 3 bases and J 1 base, leaving 13 bases between the germline ends. The CDR3 sequence is 15 residues long. The rearrangement links TRBV5-6 to TRBJ1-1; D is perhaps TRBD1 (5 bases). The clonotype originates from a man younger than 45 in good health. What was sequenced was blood. Written as DNA, the CDR3 is TGTGCCAGCAGCTCGCCGACAGTTCCGAACACTGAAGCTTTCTTT. It codes for CASSSPTVPNTEAFF.